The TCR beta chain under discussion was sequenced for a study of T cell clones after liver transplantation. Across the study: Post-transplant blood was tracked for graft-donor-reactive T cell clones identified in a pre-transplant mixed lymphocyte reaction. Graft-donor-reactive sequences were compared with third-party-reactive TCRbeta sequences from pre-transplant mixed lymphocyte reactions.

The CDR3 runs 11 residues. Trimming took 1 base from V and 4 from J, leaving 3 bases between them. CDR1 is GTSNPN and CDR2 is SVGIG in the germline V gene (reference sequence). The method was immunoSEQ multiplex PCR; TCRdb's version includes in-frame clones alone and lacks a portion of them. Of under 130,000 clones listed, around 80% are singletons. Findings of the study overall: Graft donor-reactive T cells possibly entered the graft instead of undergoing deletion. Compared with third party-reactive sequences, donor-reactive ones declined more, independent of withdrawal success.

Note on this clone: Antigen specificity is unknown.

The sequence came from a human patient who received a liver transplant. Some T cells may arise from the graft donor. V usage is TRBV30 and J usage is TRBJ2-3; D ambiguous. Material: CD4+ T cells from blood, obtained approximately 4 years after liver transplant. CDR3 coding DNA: TGTGCCTGGAGTGAGCCAGATACGCAGTATTTT. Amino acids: CAWSEPDTQYF.